This entry lists 26 T cell receptor beta chains sequenced from one sample in a study of response to subunit inactivated influenza vaccine. Each CDR3 protein gets one entry after TCRdb re-called the RT-PCR reads with MiXCR. Of 450,000 to 600,000 distinct CDR3 sequences in the sample, approximately 7.3% were seen once. This material consisted of PBMCs from blood, taken 23 to 25 months after vaccination. Every receptor here comes from a man between 45 and 75 years old who received an inactivated influenza vaccine.

V gene TRBV30 combines with J gene TRBJ1-5, with no clear D. The V gene lost 2 bases and the J gene lost 0 bases, with 8 bases spanning the gap. From germline, CDR1 is GTSNPN and CDR2 SVGIG (reference sequence). The CDR3 extends over 14 amino acids. Here the CDR3 DNA reads TGTGCCTGGAGTCGGGGAGATAGCAATCAGCCCCAGCATTTT. Translating it yields CAWSRGDSNQPQHF.

This clonotype has at least ten counts. The rearrangement uses TRBV3-1 and TRBJ1-6; D not certain. This CDR3 has 16 amino acids. Germline V lookup: CDR1 LGHDT, CDR2 YNNKEL (reference sequence). The V gene lost 1 base and the J gene lost 4 bases, with 11 bases spanning the gap. CDR3 bases: TGTGCCAGCAGCCAAGCAGTCAGATCTTATAATTCACCCCTCCACTTT. Residues: CASSQAVRSYNSPLHF.

The J gene is TRBJ2-2, the V gene TRBV20-1, with D perhaps assigned TRBD1 or TRBD2 (6 bases each). V was pared by 1 base and J by 6 bases, with 18 bases between. Germline CDR1 and CDR2: DFQATT and SNEGSKA (reference sequence). The CDR3 runs 16 residues. The CDR3 loop is CSARGSPGGGAGELFF. The CDR3 DNA sequence: TGCAGTGCTAGAGGTTCCCCCGGAGGGGGAGCCGGGGAGCTGTTTTTT.

This clonotype has only a few counts. CDR3 residues: CASSFTGEAFF. Here the CDR3 DNA reads TGTGCCAGCAGTTTCACAGGTGAAGCTTTCTTT. The chain links TRBV12-3 or TRBV12-4 to TRBJ1-1; a weak D match, TRBD1 (5 bases). CDR3 length: 11 amino acids. Trimming took off 3 bases at V and 7 bases at J, with 6 bases between the two ends.

This clonotype was observed a single time. Germline is not matched at one junction end, which may reflect a read error. The chain joins TRBV24-1 to TRBJ2-3; D might be TRBD1 (5 bases). Germline V gene sequence: CDR1 KGHDR, CDR2 SFDVKD. This CDR3 comprises 16 residues. In DNA form, the CDR3 reads TGTGCCACCGGTGATCCGACAGCCCAGTTCTTAGATACGCAGTATTTT. It specifies CATGDPTAQFLDTQYF.

This clonotype appeared a few times. The CDR3 DNA sequence: TGTGCCAGCAGTAAGACCGGGACAGGGACCTACGAGCAGTACTTC. This gives the protein CASSKTGTGTYEQYF. This rearrangement joins TRBV12-3 or TRBV12-4 to TRBJ2-7, with 9 bases matching TRBD1. V trimming: 5 bases; J trimming: 2 bases; junction bases outside the gene matches: 7. The CDR3 has 15 residues.

This clonotype was seen more than once but under ten times. The rearrangement uses TRBV7-9 and TRBJ2-2, with D tentatively TRBD2 (6 bases). Trimming cost V 1 base and J 6 bases, with 15 bases left between them. CDR1 SEHNR and CDR2 FQNEAQ come from the germline V gene (reference sequence). This CDR3 region has 16 residues. The CDR3 here is CASSLVSGSTAGELFF. DNA of the CDR3: TGTGCCAGCAGCTTAGTTTCCGGGAGTACTGCCGGGGAGCTGTTTTTT.

This clonotype has only one observation. The chain links TRBV7-2 to TRBJ2-3; D is possibly TRBD2 (6 bases). The CDR3 consists of 16 residues. Germline-derived CDR1 and CDR2 are SGHTA and FQGNSA. Trimming left V 5 bases short and J 2 bases short, with 17 bases between. In DNA, the CDR3 is TGTGCCAGCAGCCTTAGAGGCGGCGGGAACACAGATACGCAGTATTTT. It translates to CASSLRGGGNTDTQYF.

The chain uses TRBV24-1 and TRBJ2-1; D remains unclear. The germline V gene has CDR1 KGHDR and CDR2 SFDVKD. Between the trimmed V and J ends, which lost 3 bases and 5 bases, there was a span of 7 bases. This CDR3 contains 13 residues. As DNA, the CDR3 is TGTGCCACCAGTGATAGGTACGACAATGAGCAGTTCTTC. Translated, it gives CATSDRYDNEQFF.

On this clonotype itself: The junction departs from germline at one end; a sequencing error may be responsible. The rearrangement joins TRBV4-2 to TRBJ1-5; D is undetermined. CDR1 and CDR2 from the germline V gene are LGHNA and YNFKEQ. CDR3 size: 16 residues. The CDR3 region is CASSEDWGRLGQPQHF. CDR3 DNA sequence: TGTGCCAGCAGCGAAGATTGGGGAAGGTTGGGTCAGCCCCAGCATTTT.

This clonotype has just a few counts. The chain employs TRBV4-3 and TRBJ2-3; 7 positions match TRBD2. The V segment lost 0 bases and the J segment 9 bases; nucleotides outside the gene matches: 6. CDR3 length: 14 amino acids. Germline V lookup: CDR1 LGHNA, CDR2 YSLEER. CDR3: CASSQDRERGTQYF. CDR3 nucleotide sequence: TGCGCCAGCAGCCAAGACCGGGAGCGGGGCACGCAGTATTTT.

This clonotype was counted ten times or more. The CDR3 DNA is TGTGCCAGCGAGGGCTGGTCCGAGCAGTACTTC. Translated: CASEGWSEQYF. V usage is TRBV28 and J usage is TRBJ2-7; D is possibly TRBD2 (5 bases). CDR3 length: 11 residues. From germline, CDR1 is MDHEN and CDR2 SYDVKM. V dropped 8 bases and J dropped 6 bases, with 11 bases sitting between them.

In this sample, this clonotype turned up a few times. The chain has TRBV6-2 or TRBV6-3 and TRBJ2-1; 9 positions agree with TRBD2. The length of the CDR3 is 17 residues. Germline V gene lookup returns CDR1 MNHEY and CDR2 SVGEGT. After removal of 4 bases from V and 2 bases from J, the junction contained 9 bases not matched to a gene. Here the CDR3 DNA reads TGTGCCAGCAGTTTCGGACTAGCGCTGAGTCCCTACAATGAGCAGTTCTTC. Protein sequence: CASSFGLALSPYNEQFF.

The rearrangement joins TRBV7-9 to TRBJ2-1, with 10 bases that match TRBD2. CDR3 length: 15 amino acids. Germline assignment: CDR1 SEHNR and CDR2 FQNEAQ (reference sequence). Trimming removed 5 bases from V and 8 bases from J; junction bases left unmatched: 9. DNA for the CDR3: TGTGCCAGCAGCCCTCCCAGCGGGAGGGCGTATGAGCAGTTCTTC. It yields the protein CASSPPSGRAYEQFF. Variable domain in full (rest from reference TRBV7-9 and TRBJ2-1): DTGVSQNPRHKITKRGQNVTFRCDPISEHNRLYWYRQTLGQGPEFLTYFQNEAQLEKSRLLSDRFSAERPKGSFSTLEIQRTEQGDSAMYLCASSPPSGRAYEQFFGPGTRLTVL.

This clonotype came up a few times. The chain carries TRBV4-3 and TRBJ2-1; TRBD2 is a possible D gene (6 bases). From germline, CDR1 is LGHNA and CDR2 YSLEER. The CDR3 covers 16 residues. The germline V and J ends were trimmed by 1 base and 0 bases, with 10 bases remaining between them. CDR3 nucleotides: TGCGCCAGCAGCCAAGCTCAGGGAGGCTCCTACAATGAGCAGTTCTTC. It translates to CASSQAQGGSYNEQFF.

Ten or more counts support this clonotype. The V gene is TRBV28, the J gene TRBJ2-5; unclear D gene. Germline loops: CDR1 MDHEN, CDR2 SYDVKM. The CDR3 covers 13 residues. Trimming removed 3 bases at V and 4 bases at J, with 9 bases between. This chain's CDR3 is CASSFSVSETQYF. The CDR3 DNA sequence: TGTGCCAGCAGTTTTTCAGTATCAGAGACCCAGTACTTC.

This clonotype was recorded many times. This chain links TRBV10-3 with TRBJ1-1; D remains ambiguous. Germline CDR1 reads ENHRY; CDR2 reads SYGVKD. Trimming shortened V by 2 bases and J by 0 bases, and 7 bases separated the two germline ends. There are 14 residues in the CDR3. The CDR3 DNA is TGTGCCATCAGTGAGGGAGGCATGAACACTGAAGCTTTCTTT. Protein product: CAISEGGMNTEAFF.

This clonotype was found a few times. The rearrangement links TRBV27 to TRBJ2-7; either TRBD1 or TRBD2 may fit D (6 bases each). The CDR3 loop spans 13 amino acids. Germline V gene sequence: CDR1 MNHEY, CDR2 SMNVEV (reference sequence). V lost 8 bases to trimming and J lost 6 bases, with 17 bases between them. The DNA of the CDR3 is TGTGCCAGCCGACTTACCTGGGGGGCCGAGCAGTACTTC. Residues: CASRLTWGAEQYF.

This chain joins TRBV13 and TRBJ2-1; D call uncertain. Germline CDR1 reads PRHDT; CDR2 reads FYEKMQ (reference sequence). Trimming shortened V by 3 bases and J by 8 bases, and 5 bases separated the two germline ends. This CDR3 is built from 11 residues. As DNA, the CDR3 is TGTGCCAGCAGCTTCACCTATGAGCAGTTCTTC. The encoded protein is CASSFTYEQFF.

CDR3 sequence reads: CASSQSARRREPQHF. The CDR3 nucleotides are TGTGCCAGCAGCCAGTCTGCCAGGAGGAGGGAGCCCCAGCATTTT. This sequence joins TRBV4-2 and TRBJ1-5; D remains unclear. Trimming pared 3 bases from V and 8 bases from J, leaving 17 bases between. The CDR3 has 15 residues. Germline V gene data show CDR1 as LGHNA and CDR2 as YNFKEQ.

The chain carries TRBV4-2 and TRBJ1-5; D is ambiguous. CDR3 length: 13 amino acids. The ends were cut back, 0 bases at V and 7 bases at J, with 7 bases in the middle. Germline assignment: CDR1 LGHNA and CDR2 YNFKEQ. Written as DNA, the CDR3 is TGTGCCAGCAGCCAAGATACAGTCCAGCCCCAGCATTTT. This gives the protein CASSQDTVQPQHF.

This clonotype was counted only a few times. The J gene is TRBJ1-4, the V gene TRBV12-3 or TRBV12-4; 10 nucleotides match TRBD1. V was pared by 6 bases and J by 7 bases, with 5 bases of the junction left unmatched. This CDR3 comprises 14 residues. The CDR3 DNA reads TGTGCCAGCAGAAGACAGGGGGCCAGTGAAAAACTGTTTTTT. Encoded protein: CASRRQGASEKLFF.

This clonotype was detected a few times. The chain links TRBV2 to TRBJ2-7; D perhaps matches TRBD1 (5 bases). The germline V gene has CDR1 SNHLY and CDR2 FYNNEI. The V gene lost 3 bases and the J gene lost 0 bases, with 12 bases spanning the gap. The CDR3 sequence is 15 residues long. Written as DNA, the CDR3 is TGTGCCAGCAGTGATAGGGGTCGTAGCTCCTACGAGCAGTACTTC. It encodes CASSDRGRSSYEQYF.

DNA of the CDR3: TGTGCCAGCAGAGACACATCCACCGGGGAGCTGTTTTTT. As protein: CASRDTSTGELFF. The chain links TRBV6-2 or TRBV6-3 to TRBJ2-2, with unresolved D. There are 13 residues in the CDR3. The ends were cut back, 6 bases at V and 4 bases at J, with 9 bases in the middle. The germline gives CDR1 MNHEY, CDR2 SVGEGT.

This clonotype came up a few times. The chain combines TRBV20-1 with TRBJ2-5, with D hard to call. CDR1 and CDR2 from the germline V gene are DFQATT and SNEGSKA (reference sequence). The CDR3 runs 13 residues. Trimming cost V 5 bases and J 4 bases, with 14 bases left between them. This CDR3 is CSAPTMYGETQYF. CDR3 sequence (DNA): TGCAGTGCTCCGACCATGTATGGAGAGACCCAGTACTTC.

This chain uses TRBV7-2 with TRBJ2-7; 8 bases match TRBD1. The V and J ends lost 5 bases and 2 bases, in that order; junction bases with no gene match: 5. This CDR3 is 14 amino acids long. In germline, CDR1 is SGHTA, CDR2 FQGNSA. CDR3 sequence: CASSPLDRAYEQYF. CDR3 coding DNA: TGTGCCAGCAGCCCGCTGGACAGGGCCTACGAGCAGTACTTC.